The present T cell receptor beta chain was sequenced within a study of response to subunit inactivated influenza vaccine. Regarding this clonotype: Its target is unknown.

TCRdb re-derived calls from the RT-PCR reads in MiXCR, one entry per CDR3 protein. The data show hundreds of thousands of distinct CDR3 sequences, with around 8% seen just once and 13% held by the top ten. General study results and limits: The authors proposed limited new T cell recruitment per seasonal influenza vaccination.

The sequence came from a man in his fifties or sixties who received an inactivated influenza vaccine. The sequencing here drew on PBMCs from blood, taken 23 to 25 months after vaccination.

This chain's CDR3 is CSASSPSGVEQYF. The DNA of the CDR3 is TGCAGTGCTAGTAGTCCTAGCGGGGTTGAGCAGTACTTC. The chain recombines TRBV20-1 with TRBJ2-7; 9 nucleotides line up with TRBD2. This CDR3 comprises 13 residues. The germline V gene encodes CDR1 DFQATT and CDR2 SNEGSKA (reference sequence). The V and J ends lost 3 bases and 7 bases, in that order; junction bases with no gene match: 7.